This T cell receptor (beta chain) is from a study of T and B cells in COVID-19 patients. Study results and caveats: Early severe-case samples and blood from mildly ill patients during symptoms were in short supply.

Worth noting for this clonotype: Its antigen is as yet unknown.

TRB rearrangements were amplified by multiplex PCR with BIOMED2 TRB-A/B primers. TCRdb used MiXCR to reprocess the multiplex PCR reads, holding one entry per CDR3 protein. The data show about 21,000 distinct CDR3 sequences, about a third seen once. This CDR3 comprises 13 residues. Trimming left V 4 bases short and J 1 base short, with 7 bases between. CDR1 is MNHEY and CDR2 is SMNVEV in the germline V gene (reference sequence). Blood genomic DNA input for TRB amplification was 250-500 ng. The receptor was isolated from a human donor who had recovered from COVID-19. This chain connects TRBV27 to TRBJ1-2; D is uncertain. Sequencing input: blood. The CDR3 loop is CASSSRINYGYTF. The CDR3 DNA reads TGTGCCAGCAGTTCCAGGATTAACTATGGCTACACCTTC.